The 31 T cell receptor beta chains in this list originate from one sample, sequenced in a study of cytotoxic CD8 clonotypes in ibrutinib-treated CLL. Sequencing used immunoSEQ multiplex PCR; TCRdb keeps in-frame clones, though not all of them. The table includes nearly 50,000 clones, about three fifths detected once. The starting material was PBMCs, obtained after 24 months of ibrutinib treatment. Every receptor here comes from a human donor with chronic lymphocytic leukemia.

The DNA of the CDR3 is TGCGCCAGCAGCAAGGGACAGGGGGATGAGCAGTTCTTC. Its translation is CASSKGQGDEQFF. The J gene is TRBJ2-1, the V gene TRBV5-1; TRBD1 matches 11 bases. The CDR3 is 13 residues long. CDR1 and CDR2 (germline): SGHRS, YFSETQ. With 4 bases clipped from V and 8 bases from J, the junction kept 2 bases outside the gene matches. The whole variable domain, remainder taken from reference TRBV5-1 and TRBJ2-1, is KAGVTQTPRYLIKTRGQQVTLSCSPISGHRSVSWYQQTPGQGLQFLFEYFSETQRNKGNFPGRFSGRQFSNSRSEMNVSTLELGDSALYLCASSKGQGDEQFFGPGTRLTVL.

The chain recombines TRBV4-1 with TRBJ2-2, with TRBD2 as a possible D gene (6 bases). Per germline, CDR1 MGHRA and CDR2 YSYEKL. This CDR3 is built from 15 residues. Trimming took 2 bases from V and 8 from J, leaving 15 bases between them. The CDR3 loop is CASSQRDSAVGELFF. The CDR3 DNA is TGCGCCAGCAGCCAAAGGGACTCCGCGGTAGGGGAGCTGTTTTTT.

The chain carries TRBV27 and TRBJ1-1, with a tentative D call TRBD1 (5 bases). The germline V and J ends were trimmed by 8 bases and 0 bases, with 16 bases remaining between them. The CDR3 is 15 amino acids. Germline V gene sequence: CDR1 MNHEY, CDR2 SMNVEV (reference sequence). CDR3 region: CASYSPGRMNTEAFF. Written as DNA, the CDR3 is TGTGCCAGCTACTCTCCGGGACGTATGAACACTGAAGCTTTCTTT.

V gene TRBV28 combines with J gene TRBJ2-3; maybe TRBD2 (5 bases). The CDR3 runs to 15 residues. V lost 5 bases and J lost 2, with 14 bases in between. The germline CDR1 and CDR2 sequences are MDHEN and SYDVKM. The CDR3 DNA reads TGTGCCAGCAGTCCCCCGGACGGACTCACAGATACGCAGTATTTT. Its protein is CASSPPDGLTDTQYF.

V gene TRBV5-1 combines with J gene TRBJ1-3; 9 positions agree with TRBD1. With V trimmed by 4 bases and J by 4 bases, 6 bases remained unmatched. Germline assignment: CDR1 SGHRS and CDR2 YFSETQ. This CDR3 is 15 amino acids long. The CDR3, as DNA: TGCGCCAGCAGCCAAGGGACAGGGCCAGGAAACACCATATATTTT. Its translation: CASSQGTGPGNTIYF.

About this clone itself: A much larger clone differs by one base, so this may be a read error. At the DNA level, this CDR3 is encoded by other sequences in the same sample as well. This sequence joins TRBV27 and TRBJ1-1; TRBD1 might be the D (6 bases). CDR1 and CDR2 from the germline V gene are MNHEY and SMNVEV (reference sequence). This CDR3 is 15 amino acids long. The CDR3 sequence: CASRASGAGNTEAFF. In nucleotides, the CDR3 is TGCGCCAGCAGAGCTTCAGGGGCGGGGAACACTGAAGCTTTCTTT.

There are many counts of this clone. This chain connects TRBV7-2 to TRBJ2-7; weak D call: TRBD2 (7 bases). V was pared by 0 bases and J by 6 bases, with 9 bases between. The CDR3 extends over 13 amino acids. The germline gives CDR1 SGHTA, CDR2 FQGNSA. The CDR3 nucleotides are TGTGCCAGCAGCTTAGCGGGGGGGCGCGAGCAGTACTTC. Translating gives CASSLAGGREQYF.

The chain links TRBV11-2 to TRBJ2-4; either TRBD1 or TRBD2 may fit D (5 bases each). The CDR3 is made up of 12 amino acids. Trimming took off 5 bases at V and 12 bases at J, with 14 bases between the two ends. The germline gives CDR1 SGHAT, CDR2 FQNNGV. The CDR3 is CASSPSGTSQYF. CDR3 sequence (DNA): TGTGCCAGCAGCCCTTCAGGGACCTCTCAGTACTTC.

The V and J genes are TRBV14 and TRBJ1-2; D remains unclear. CDR3 length: 15 amino acids. V was shortened by 1 base and J by 7 bases, with 16 bases between the two germline ends. Germline V gives CDR1 SGHDN, CDR2 FVKESK. The CDR3 DNA reads as TGTGCCAGCAGCCAAGTTCCGGGCAGCGCCGCTGGCTACACCTTC. Its translation: CASSQVPGSAAGYTF.

The sample holds a few counts of this clone. The chain has TRBV28 and TRBJ2-7; 8 positions agree with TRBD1. J gave up 6 bases and V 3 bases, and 4 bases lay outside the gene matches. The CDR3 is made up of 13 amino acids. CDR1 and CDR2 (germline): MDHEN, SYDVKM. Here the CDR3 reads CASSLRTGSEQYF. The DNA for the CDR3 is TGTGCCAGCAGTTTGCGGACAGGGAGCGAGCAGTACTTC. Full variable domain (missing parts from reference TRBV28 and TRBJ2-7): DVKVTQSSRYLVKRTGEKVFLECVQDMDHENMFWYRQDPGLGLRLIYFSYDVKMKEKGDIPEGYSVSREKKERFSLILESASTNQTSMYLCASSLRTGSEQYFGPGTRLTVT.

This clone was observed a handful of times. The chain couples TRBV10-2 to TRBJ1-2, with a weak D call TRBD1 (5 bases). The V gene lost 5 bases and the J gene lost 7 bases, with 23 bases spanning the gap. This CDR3 is 16 amino acids long. Per the germline V gene, CDR1 is WSHSY and CDR2 is SAAADI. The CDR3 sequence is CASSPYDSLEGGGYTF. In nucleotides, the CDR3 is TGCGCCAGCAGTCCGTACGACAGCCTTGAGGGAGGTGGCTACACCTTC.

This clone was observed a handful of times. V usage is TRBV5-6 and J usage is TRBJ2-7; 8 bases map to TRBD1. Germline CDR1 and CDR2: SGHDT and YYEEEE. The CDR3 consists of 15 residues. V gave up 4 bases and J gave up 0 bases; unmatched junction bases: 6. CDR3 protein: CASSPGGLTSYEQYF. In DNA form, the CDR3 reads TGTGCCAGCAGCCCAGGGGGCCTCACCTCCTACGAGCAGTACTTC. Based on the CDR3 plus reference TRBV5-6 and TRBJ2-7, the full variable domain is DAGVTQSPTHLIKTRGQQVTLRCSPKSGHDTVSWYQQALGQGPQFIFQYYEEEERQRGNFPDRFSGHQFPNYSSELNVNALLLGDSALYLCASSPGGLTSYEQYFGPGTRLTVT.

Written as DNA, the CDR3 is TGTGCCAGCAGCCAAGTCGGCAGCGTTCCGGGGGCCAACGTCCTGACTTTC. It translates to CASSQVGSVPGANVLTF. The chain combines TRBV14 with TRBJ2-6; D gene ambiguous. The CDR3 loop spans 17 amino acids. Germline V gives CDR1 SGHDN, CDR2 FVKESK. The ends were cut back, 1 base at V and 4 bases at J, with 14 bases in the middle.

The chain has TRBV7-6 and TRBJ1-4; D is undetermined. V shed 2 bases and J shed 5 bases, with 9 bases lying between them. Germline values: CDR1 SGHVS, CDR2 FNYEAQ. The CDR3 runs to 14 residues. CDR3 in amino acids: CASSLPSENEKLFF. CDR3 coding DNA: TGTGCCAGCAGCTTACCATCGGAGAATGAAAAACTGTTTTTT.

The chain uses TRBV5-1 and TRBJ1-6, with no clear D. Germline CDR1 reads SGHRS; CDR2 reads YFSETQ. Deletions cut 2 bases from V and 8 bases from J, with 14 bases between. This CDR3 is built from 15 residues. The CDR3 sequence is CASSFSNAEDSPLHF. In DNA form, the CDR3 reads TGCGCCAGCAGCTTTTCGAATGCCGAGGATTCACCCCTCCACTTT.

This chain connects TRBV19 to TRBJ1-6; a weak D match, TRBD1 (5 bases). CDR3 length equals 15 residues. V was cut by 5 bases and J by 10 bases, with 18 bases left in between. The germline CDR1 and CDR2 sequences are LNHDA and SQIVND (reference sequence). CDR3 in DNA: TGTGCCAGTAGTGCGATAGTGGGGCCCCGGTCACCCCTCCACTTT. This codes for CASSAIVGPRSPLHF. Using reference TRBV19 and TRBJ1-6 for the parts outside the CDR3, the full variable domain is DGGITQSPKYLFRKEGQNVTLSCEQNLNHDAMYWYRQDPGQGLRLIYYSQIVNDFQKGDIAEGYSVSREKKESFPLTVTSAQKNPTAFYLCASSAIVGPRSPLHFGNGTRLTVT.

This clone was observed a handful of times. This sequence joins TRBV4-1 and TRBJ1-1, with a weak D call TRBD1 (5 bases). Germline values: CDR1 MGHRA, CDR2 YSYEKL. Trimming removed 3 bases at V and 4 bases at J, with 12 bases between. The CDR3 covers 14 residues. The chain's CDR3 is CASSQFREATEAFF. The CDR3 nucleotides are TGCGCCAGCAGCCAGTTCAGGGAGGCCACTGAAGCTTTCTTT.

This clone was seen a few times. Here the CDR3 reads CASSWTGGNSNYGYTF. CDR3 coding DNA: TGTGCCAGCAGCTGGACAGGAGGGAATTCTAACTATGGCTACACCTTC. This sequence joins TRBV2 and TRBJ1-2; 7 bases agree with TRBD1. The V segment lost 6 bases and the J segment 0 bases; nucleotides outside the gene matches: 10. CDR1 is SNHLY and CDR2 is FYNNEI in the germline V gene. CDR3 size: 16 residues.

This clone was picked up a small number of times. The chain links TRBV5-1 to TRBJ2-7; the match to TRBD2 covers 14 bases. Germline CDR1 and CDR2: SGHRS and YFSETQ. J was trimmed by 10 bases and V by 5 bases; bases with no gene match: 11. The length of the CDR3 is 15 residues. CDR3 bases: TGCGCCAGCAGTTCTGATCCCGGGACTAGCGGGGGACAGTACTTC. It encodes CASSSDPGTSGGQYF.

The chain is built from TRBV5-1 and TRBJ2-2, with 7 bases matching TRBD1. Trimming cost V 4 bases and J 6 bases; bases outside gene matches: 3. Per germline, CDR1 SGHRS and CDR2 YFSETQ. The CDR3 extends over 13 amino acids. As DNA, the CDR3 is TGCGCCAGCAGCCTAACAGGGGCCGGGGAGCTGTTTTTT. It encodes CASSLTGAGELFF. Filled out from reference TRBV5-1 and TRBJ2-2, the complete variable domain reads KAGVTQTPRYLIKTRGQQVTLSCSPISGHRSVSWYQQTPGQGLQFLFEYFSETQRNKGNFPGRFSGRQFSNSRSEMNVSTLELGDSALYLCASSLTGAGELFFGEGSRLTVL.

J is TRBJ1-4 and V is TRBV27; 7 nucleotides line up with TRBD1. Germline-derived CDR1 and CDR2 are MNHEY and SMNVEV (reference sequence). The CDR3 consists of 14 residues. J gave up 7 bases and V 7 bases, and 9 bases lay outside the gene matches. CDR3: CASKGVGGFEKLFF. The CDR3 DNA reads as TGTGCCAGCAAAGGGGTAGGGGGCTTTGAAAAACTGTTTTTT.

This clone is deemed medium-sized (0.01 to 0.1%). The V call is TRBV19, the J call TRBJ2-1; the D is unclear. CDR3 length: 12 amino acids. Germline CDR1 and CDR2: LNHDA and SQIVND (reference sequence). V was cut by 3 bases and J by 12 bases, with 12 bases left in between. The chain's CDR3 is CASSIPRMRQFF. The CDR3 DNA reads TGTGCCAGTAGTATCCCACGTATGAGGCAGTTCTTC.

The CDR3 DNA is TGCGCCAGCAGCTTGCTTGCACAGAACACTGAAGCTTTCTTT. Translation: CASSLLAQNTEAFF. The chain links TRBV5-1 to TRBJ1-1; D unresolved. This CDR3 has 14 residues. The V gene's germline CDR1 is SGHRS and CDR2 YFSETQ. V lost 1 base and J lost 1, with 8 bases in between.

In this sample, this clone turned up once. This rearrangement joins TRBV7-6 to TRBJ2-1; D is perhaps TRBD2 (5 bases). The CDR3 contains 15 residues. The germline CDR1 and CDR2 sequences are SGHVS and FNYEAQ. V gave up 4 bases and J gave up 0 bases, with 10 bases separating them. The CDR3 reads CASSWEFVSYNEQFF. As DNA, the CDR3 is TGTGCCAGCAGCTGGGAGTTCGTCTCCTACAATGAGCAGTTCTTC.

The chain combines TRBV7-8 with TRBJ2-3; the D is unclear. The CDR3 sequence is 12 residues long. Per the germline V gene, CDR1 is SGHVS and CDR2 is FQNEAQ. V shed 3 bases and J shed 2 bases, with 3 bases lying between them. The CDR3 DNA is TGTGCCAGCAGCTTCTTCACAGATACGCAGTATTTT. Protein sequence: CASSFFTDTQYF.

The chain couples TRBV9 to TRBJ2-1; the D gene is possibly TRBD1 (5 bases). The CDR3 consists of 13 residues. Germline loops: CDR1 SGDLS, CDR2 YYNGEE. Trimming left V 4 bases short and J 7 bases short, with 12 bases between. The CDR3 region is CASSPPGWNEQFF. CDR3 in DNA: TGTGCCAGCAGCCCCCCAGGGTGGAATGAGCAGTTCTTC.

The chain couples TRBV6-1 to TRBJ2-7; a weak D match, TRBD2 (6 bases). The CDR3 length is 13 residues. V dropped 6 bases and J dropped 4 bases, with 13 bases sitting between them. Germline CDR1 reads MNHNS; CDR2 reads SASEGT. The CDR3 DNA is TGTGCCAGCAGCCCCACCGGGGGATACGAGCAGTACTTC. The encoded protein is CASSPTGGYEQYF.

The chain carries TRBV5-8 and TRBJ1-5; D gene ambiguous. Germline V gene lookup returns CDR1 SGHTS and CDR2 YDEGEE. This CDR3 region has 17 residues. V was shortened by 4 bases and J by 0 bases, with 17 bases between the two germline ends. CDR3 nucleotide sequence: TGTGCCAGCAGCCTTTTTTTGGACGGCAATAGCAATCAGCCCCAGCATTTT. This gives the protein CASSLFLDGNSNQPQHF.

The rearrangement uses TRBV6-6 and TRBJ2-3; 7 bases agree with TRBD2. Germline lookup yields CDR1 MNHNY and CDR2 SVGAGI (reference sequence). The CDR3 spans 13 residues. V was clipped by 8 bases and J by 5 bases; unmatched bases: 7. CDR3 nucleotides: TGTGCCAGCGGGGCGGGGGTTGAAGATACGCAGTATTTT. Encoded protein: CASGAGVEDTQYF.

This chain uses TRBV5-4 with TRBJ1-6; D gene uncertain. The CDR3 has 14 residues. V was trimmed by 0 bases and J by 5 bases, leaving 6 bases between them. Germline V gives CDR1 SGHNT, CDR2 YYREEE (reference sequence). CDR3 sequence: CASSLGLNNSPLHF. The CDR3 DNA sequence: TGTGCCAGCAGCTTGGGACTTAATAATTCACCCCTCCACTTT.

V is TRBV7-8 and J is TRBJ2-1; D is unclear. There are 16 residues in the CDR3. CDR1 is SGHVS, CDR2 FQNEAQ, per germline. V was clipped by 5 bases and J by 0 bases, with 14 bases between them. The CDR3 here is CASSPRGSFSYNEQFF. CDR3 in DNA: TGTGCCAGCAGCCCCCGTGGCAGTTTCTCCTACAATGAGCAGTTCTTC. Drawing the rest from reference TRBV7-8 and TRBJ2-1, the complete variable domain is GAGVSQSPRYKVAKRGQDVALRCDPISGHVSLFWYQQALGQGPEFLTYFQNEAQLDKSGLPSDRFFAERPEGSVSTLKIQRTQQEDSAVYLCASSPRGSFSYNEQFFGPGTRLTVL.